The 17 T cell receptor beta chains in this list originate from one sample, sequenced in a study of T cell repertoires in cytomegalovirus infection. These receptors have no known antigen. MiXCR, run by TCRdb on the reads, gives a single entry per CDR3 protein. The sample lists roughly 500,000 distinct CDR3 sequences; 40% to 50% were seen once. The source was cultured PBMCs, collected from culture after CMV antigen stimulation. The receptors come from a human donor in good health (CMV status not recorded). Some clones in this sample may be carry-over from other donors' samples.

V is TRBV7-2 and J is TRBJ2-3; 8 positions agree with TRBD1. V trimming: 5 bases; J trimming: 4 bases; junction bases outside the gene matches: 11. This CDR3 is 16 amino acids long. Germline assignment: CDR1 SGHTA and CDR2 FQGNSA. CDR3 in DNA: TGTGCCAGCAGCCCTAGGGGGCAGGGGGCCCCAGATACGCAGTATTTT. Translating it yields CASSPRGQGAPDTQYF.

CDR3 protein: CASRSDRGLLNTEAFF. The CDR3 DNA follows: TGTGCCAGCCGCTCGGACAGGGGGCTCCTGAACACTGAAGCTTTCTTT. The V and J genes are TRBV5-4 and TRBJ1-1, with 11 bases fitting TRBD1. Looked up from germline, CDR1 is SGHNT and CDR2 is YYREEE (reference sequence). Trimming took 7 bases from V and 0 from J; bases not matched to a gene: 8. This CDR3 is 16 amino acids long.

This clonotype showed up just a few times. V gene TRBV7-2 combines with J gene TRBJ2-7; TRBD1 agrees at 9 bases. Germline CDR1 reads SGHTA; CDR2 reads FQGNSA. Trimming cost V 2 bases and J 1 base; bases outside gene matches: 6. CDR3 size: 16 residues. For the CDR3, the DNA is TGTGCCAGCAGCTTACTTGGACAGGGGAGTTCCTACGAGCAGTACTTC. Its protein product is CASSLLGQGSSYEQYF. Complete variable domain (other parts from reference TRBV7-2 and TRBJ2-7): GAGVSQSPSNKVTEKGKDVELRCDPISGHTALYWYRQSLGQGLEFLIYFQGNSAPDKSGLPSDRFSAERTGGSVSTLTIQRTQQEDSAVYLCASSLLGQGSSYEQYFGPGTRLTVT.

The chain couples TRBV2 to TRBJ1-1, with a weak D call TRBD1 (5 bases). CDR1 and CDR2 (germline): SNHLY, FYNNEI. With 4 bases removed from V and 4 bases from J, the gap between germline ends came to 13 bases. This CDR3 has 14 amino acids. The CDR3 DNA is TGTGCCAGCAGTGGGTCCCGGGGGTTCACTGAAGCTTTCTTT. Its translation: CASSGSRGFTEAFF.

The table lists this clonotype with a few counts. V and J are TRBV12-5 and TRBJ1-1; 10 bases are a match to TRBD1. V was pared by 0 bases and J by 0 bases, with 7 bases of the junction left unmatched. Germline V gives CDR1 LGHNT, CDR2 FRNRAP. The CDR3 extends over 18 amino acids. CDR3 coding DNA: TGTGCTAGTGGTTTGGTACTAGGACAGGGGGAGATGAACACTGAAGCTTTCTTT. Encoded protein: CASGLVLGQGEMNTEAFF.

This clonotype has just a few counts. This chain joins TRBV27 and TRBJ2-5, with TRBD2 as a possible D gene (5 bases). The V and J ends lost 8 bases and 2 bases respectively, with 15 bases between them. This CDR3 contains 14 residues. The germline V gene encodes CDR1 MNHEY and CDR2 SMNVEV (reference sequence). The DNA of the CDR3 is TGTGCCAGCGGACTTGGACGGGTACAAGAGACCCAGTACTTC. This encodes CASGLGRVQETQYF.

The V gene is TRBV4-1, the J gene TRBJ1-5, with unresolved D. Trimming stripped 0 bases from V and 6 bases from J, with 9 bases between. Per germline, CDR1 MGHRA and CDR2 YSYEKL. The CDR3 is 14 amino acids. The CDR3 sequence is CASSQEEFGQPQHF. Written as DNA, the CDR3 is TGCGCCAGCAGCCAAGAGGAGTTCGGTCAGCCCCAGCATTTT.

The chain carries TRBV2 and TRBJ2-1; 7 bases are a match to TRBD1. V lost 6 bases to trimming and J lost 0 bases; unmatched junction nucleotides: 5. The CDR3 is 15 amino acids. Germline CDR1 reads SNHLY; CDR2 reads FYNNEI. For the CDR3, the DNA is TGTGCCAGCAGGGACAGGACGAGCTCCTACAATGAGCAGTTCTTC. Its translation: CASRDRTSSYNEQFF.

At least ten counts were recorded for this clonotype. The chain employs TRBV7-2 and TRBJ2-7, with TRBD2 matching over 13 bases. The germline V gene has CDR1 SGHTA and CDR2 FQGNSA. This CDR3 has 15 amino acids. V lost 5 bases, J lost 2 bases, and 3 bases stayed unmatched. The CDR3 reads CASSRGLAGPYEQYF. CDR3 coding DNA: TGTGCCAGCAGCCGGGGACTAGCGGGGCCCTACGAGCAGTACTTC. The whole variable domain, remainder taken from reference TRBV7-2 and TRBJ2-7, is GAGVSQSPSNKVTEKGKDVELRCDPISGHTALYWYRQSLGQGLEFLIYFQGNSAPDKSGLPSDRFSAERTGGSVSTLTIQRTQQEDSAVYLCASSRGLAGPYEQYFGPGTRLTVT.

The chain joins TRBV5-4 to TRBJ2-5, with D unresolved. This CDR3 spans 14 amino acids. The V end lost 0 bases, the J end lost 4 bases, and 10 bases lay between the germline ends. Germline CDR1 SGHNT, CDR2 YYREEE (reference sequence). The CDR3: CASSLGQQLETQYF. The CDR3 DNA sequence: TGTGCCAGCAGCTTGGGTCAGCAACTAGAGACCCAGTACTTC.

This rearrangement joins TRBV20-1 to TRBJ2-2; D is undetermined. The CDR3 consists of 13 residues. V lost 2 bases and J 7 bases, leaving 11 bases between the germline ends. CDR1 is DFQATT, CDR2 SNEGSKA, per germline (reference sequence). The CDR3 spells CSARYPAGGELFF. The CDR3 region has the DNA TGCAGTGCTAGATATCCGGCAGGCGGGGAGCTGTTTTTT.

CDR3 DNA: TGTGCCAGCAGTTTCCGACTAGTCGCTAGCGAGCAGTACTTC. It specifies CASSFRLVASEQYF. This chain connects TRBV12-3 or TRBV12-4 to TRBJ2-7, with D perhaps matching TRBD2 (6 bases). The CDR3 sequence is 14 residues long. Trimming shortened V by 3 bases and J by 6 bases, and 15 bases separated the two germline ends.

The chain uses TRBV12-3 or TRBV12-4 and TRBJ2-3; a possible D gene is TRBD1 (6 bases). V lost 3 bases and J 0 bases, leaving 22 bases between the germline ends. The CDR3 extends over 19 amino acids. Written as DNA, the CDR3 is TGTGCCAGCAGTTTGGGAAACGGACAGACCCGATTTAGCACAGATACGCAGTATTTT. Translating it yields CASSLGNGQTRFSTDTQYF.

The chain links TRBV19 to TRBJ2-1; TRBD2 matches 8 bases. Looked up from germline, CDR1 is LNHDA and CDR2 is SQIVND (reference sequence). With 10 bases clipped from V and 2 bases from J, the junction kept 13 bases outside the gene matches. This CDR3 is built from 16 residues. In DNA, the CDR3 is TGTGCCACCACCGGGGGGGTCTCAAGACCCTACAATGAGCAGTTCTTC. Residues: CATTGGVSRPYNEQFF.

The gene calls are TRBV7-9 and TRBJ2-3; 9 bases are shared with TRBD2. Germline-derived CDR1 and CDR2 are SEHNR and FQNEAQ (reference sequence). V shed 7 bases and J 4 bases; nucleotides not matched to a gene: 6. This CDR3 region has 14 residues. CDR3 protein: CASTLAGNADTQYF. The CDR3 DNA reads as TGTGCCAGCACCCTAGCGGGGAACGCAGATACGCAGTATTTT.

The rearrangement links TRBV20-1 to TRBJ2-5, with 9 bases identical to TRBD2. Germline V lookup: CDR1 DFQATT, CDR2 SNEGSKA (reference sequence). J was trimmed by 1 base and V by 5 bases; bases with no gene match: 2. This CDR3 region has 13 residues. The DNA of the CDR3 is TGCAGTGCTCCGACTAGCGGCCAAGAGACCCAGTACTTC. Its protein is CSAPTSGQETQYF.

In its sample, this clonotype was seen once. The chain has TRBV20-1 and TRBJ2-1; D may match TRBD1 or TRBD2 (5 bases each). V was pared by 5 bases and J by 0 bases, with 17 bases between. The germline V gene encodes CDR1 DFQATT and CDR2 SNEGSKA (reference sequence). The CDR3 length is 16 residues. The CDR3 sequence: CSARPTWGTSYNEQFF. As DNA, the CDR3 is TGCAGTGCTCGACCGACGTGGGGGACCTCCTACAATGAGCAGTTCTTC.